The rows below give T cell receptor beta chains drawn from one sample of a study of CD8 T cells in ankylosing spondylitis. TCRdb reanalysed the 5' RACE reads using MiXCR and keeps one entry per CDR3 protein. The table includes under 950,000 distinct CDR3 sequences, around 20% detected once. The sequencing sample was made of blood, either unsorted or a sorted T cell fraction (not recorded which). Every receptor here comes from a male donor with ankylosing spondylitis. Both conserved end residues are part of each CDR3. D genes are given only for firm matches. The size entry is marked missing in some rows and otherwise reads once, few, many or a size class.

V gene: TRBV7-2; J gene: TRBJ2-5; D gene: .; clone size: .; CDR3 protein: CASSPKTGMMVETQYF; CDR3 DNA: TGTGCCAGCAGCCCGAAGACTGGGATGATGGTGGAGACCCAGTACTTC
V gene: TRBV6-2/TRBV6-3; J gene: TRBJ1-1; D gene: .; clone size: .; CDR3 protein: CASSLQGEEAFF; CDR3 DNA: TGTGCCAGCAGTCTACAAGGGGAGGAAGCTTTCTTT
V gene: TRBV4-3; J gene: TRBJ2-3; D gene: .; clone size: .; CDR3 protein: CASSLILSSTDTQYF; CDR3 DNA: TGCGCCAGCAGCCTCATCCTATCGAGCACAGATACGCAGTATTTT
V gene: TRBV18; J gene: TRBJ1-1; D gene: TRBD1; clone size: .; CDR3 protein: CASSPSGGFTEAFF; CDR3 DNA: TGTGCCAGCTCTCCTTCAGGGGGCTTCACTGAAGCTTTCTTT
V gene: TRBV28; J gene: TRBJ2-1; D gene: .; clone size: .; CDR3 protein: CASSFLYTRDSIYNEQFF; CDR3 DNA: TGTGCCAGCAGTTTCCTTTACACCCGGGACTCTATCTACAATGAGCAGTTCTTC
V gene: TRBV5-6; J gene: TRBJ2-1; D gene: .; clone size: .; CDR3 protein: CASMEGRRLEQFF; CDR3 DNA: TGTGCCAGCATGGAGGGCCGTCGTCTTGAGCAGTTCTTC
V gene: TRBV5-1; J gene: TRBJ2-1; D gene: .; clone size: .; CDR3 protein: CASSPGHEEDNEQFF; CDR3 DNA: TGCGCCAGCAGCCCGGGACACGAGGAAGACAATGAGCAGTTCTTC
V gene: TRBV7-9; J gene: TRBJ2-2; D gene: .; clone size: few; CDR3 protein: CASLIPGPTNTGELFF; CDR3 DNA: TGTGCCAGCCTAATACCGGGACCCACGAACACCGGGGAGCTGTTTTTT
V gene: TRBV12-3/TRBV12-4; J gene: TRBJ1-2; D gene: .; clone size: few; CDR3 protein: CASNLGGDGYTF; CDR3 DNA: TGTGCCAGCAATCTGGGGGGCGATGGCTACACCTTC
V gene: TRBV7-2; J gene: TRBJ2-5; D gene: .; clone size: .; CDR3 protein: CASSRLNTPGETQYF; CDR3 DNA: TGTGCCAGCAGCCGCCTGAATACCCCAGGGGAGACCCAGTACTTC
V gene: TRBV27; J gene: TRBJ2-7; D gene: TRBD1; clone size: .; CDR3 protein: CASSSYETRTGSKEQYF; CDR3 DNA: TGTGCCAGCAGTTCTTATGAAACCCGGACAGGGTCGAAAGAGCAGTACTTC
V gene: TRBV6-1; J gene: TRBJ1-1; D gene: .; clone size: .; CDR3 protein: CASSAGGPNTEAFF; CDR3 DNA: TGTGCCAGCAGTGCGGGGGGCCCGAACACTGAAGCTTTCTTT
V gene: TRBV7-6; J gene: TRBJ2-3; D gene: .; clone size: .; CDR3 protein: CASSARVAFGTDTQYF; CDR3 DNA: TGTGCCAGCAGCGCCAGGGTAGCGTTCGGTACAGATACGCAGTATTTT
V gene: TRBV4-2; J gene: TRBJ1-1; D gene: .; clone size: .; CDR3 protein: CASSPWGRSQLGGTEAFF; CDR3 DNA: TGTGCCAGCAGCCCATGGGGCAGGTCCCAACTTGGGGGCACTGAAGCTTTCTTT
V gene: TRBV5-1; J gene: TRBJ2-2; D gene: .; clone size: many; CDR3 protein: CASSLVGSPNTGELFF; CDR3 DNA: TGCGCCAGCAGCTTGGTTGGCAGCCCGAACACCGGGGAGCTGTTTTTT
V gene: TRBV19; J gene: TRBJ2-1; D gene: .; clone size: .; CDR3 protein: CASRQRGSYNEQFF; CDR3 DNA: TGTGCTTCAAGGCAGAGGGGGTCCTACAATGAGCAGTTCTTC
V gene: TRBV2; J gene: TRBJ2-2; D gene: TRBD1; clone size: once; CDR3 protein: CASIGTDYNTGELFF; CDR3 DNA: TGTGCCAGCATAGGGACAGACTACAACACCGGGGAGCTGTTTTTT
V gene: TRBV7-2; J gene: TRBJ2-3; D gene: .; clone size: .; CDR3 protein: CASSLGLPDTQYF; CDR3 DNA: TGTGCCAGCAGCTTGGGACTCCCAGATACGCAGTATTTT
V gene: TRBV27; J gene: TRBJ1-4; D gene: .; clone size: few; CDR3 protein: CASSYSGKLFF; CDR3 DNA: TGTGCCAGCAGTTATAGCGGAAAACTGTTTTTT
V gene: TRBV6-2/TRBV6-3; J gene: TRBJ2-2; D gene: .; clone size: few; CDR3 protein: CASIPQGGSNTGELFF; CDR3 DNA: TGTGCCAGCATCCCCCAAGGGGGTTCGAACACCGGGGAGCTGTTTTTT